This T cell receptor (beta chain) was observed in a study of long-term antiretroviral therapy in people with HIV. Germline-derived CDR1 and CDR2 are LNHDA and SQIVND (reference sequence). The V segment lost 10 bases and the J segment 0 bases; nucleotides outside the gene matches: 8. CDR3 size: 14 residues. Sequencing used immunoSEQ v3.0 at survey level. Repertoires were generated with immunoSEQ multiplex PCR, while TCRdb's copy carries only in-frame clones and drops some. The sample yields 20,000 to 30,000 clones, 70% to 85% seen once. The chain is built from TRBV19 and TRBJ1-1, with 7 bases fitting TRBD1. The input for sequencing was unsorted PBMCs, taken 0.7 years before starting antiretroviral therapy. The sequence was obtained from a man aged 25-45 years with HIV. The CDR3 region is CATQGGRVNTEAFF. CDR3 sequence (DNA): TGTGCCACCCAGGGGGGCAGGGTGAACACTGAAGCTTTCTTT.